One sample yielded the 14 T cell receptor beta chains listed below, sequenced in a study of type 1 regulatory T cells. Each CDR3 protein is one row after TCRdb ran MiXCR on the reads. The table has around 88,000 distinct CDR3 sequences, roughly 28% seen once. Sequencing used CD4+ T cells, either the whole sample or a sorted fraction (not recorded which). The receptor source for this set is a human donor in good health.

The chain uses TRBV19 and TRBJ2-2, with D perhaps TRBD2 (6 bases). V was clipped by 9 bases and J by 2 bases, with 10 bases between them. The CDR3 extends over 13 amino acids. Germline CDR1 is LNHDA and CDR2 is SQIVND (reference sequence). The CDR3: CASGTHNTGELFF. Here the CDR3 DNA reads TGTGCCAGCGGGACTCACAACACCGGGGAGCTGTTTTTT. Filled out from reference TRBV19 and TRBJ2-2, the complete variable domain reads DGGITQSPKYLFRKEGQNVTLSCEQNLNHDAMYWYRQDPGQGLRLIYYSQIVNDFQKGDIAEGYSVSREKKESFPLTVTSAQKNPTAFYLCASGTHNTGELFFGEGSRLTVL.

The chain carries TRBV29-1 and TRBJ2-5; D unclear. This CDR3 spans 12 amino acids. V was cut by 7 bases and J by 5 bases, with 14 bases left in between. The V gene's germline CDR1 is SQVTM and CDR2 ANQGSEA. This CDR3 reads CSARLGMETQYF. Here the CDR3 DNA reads TGCAGCGCACGACTGGGGATGGAGACCCAGTACTTC. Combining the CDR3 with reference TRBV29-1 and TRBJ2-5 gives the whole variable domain SAVISQKPSRDICQRGTSLTIQCQVDSQVTMMFWYRQQPGQSLTLIATANQGSEATYESGFVIDKFPISRPNLTFSTLTVSNMSPEDSSIYLCSARLGMETQYFGPGTRLLVL.

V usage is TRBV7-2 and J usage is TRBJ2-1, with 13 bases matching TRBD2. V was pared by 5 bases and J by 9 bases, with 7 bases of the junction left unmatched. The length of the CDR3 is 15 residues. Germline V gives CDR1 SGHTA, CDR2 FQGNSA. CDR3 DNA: TGTGCCAGCAGCCACACTAGCGGGAGGGCCCCTGAGCAGTTCTTC. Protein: CASSHTSGRAPEQFF.

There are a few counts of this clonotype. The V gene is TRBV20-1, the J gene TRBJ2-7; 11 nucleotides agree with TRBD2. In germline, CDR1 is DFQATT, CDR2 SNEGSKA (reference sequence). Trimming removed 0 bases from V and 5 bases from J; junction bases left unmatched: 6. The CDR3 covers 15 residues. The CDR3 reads CSARDSGRAKDEQYF. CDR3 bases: TGCAGTGCTAGAGATAGCGGGAGGGCCAAAGACGAGCAGTACTTC.

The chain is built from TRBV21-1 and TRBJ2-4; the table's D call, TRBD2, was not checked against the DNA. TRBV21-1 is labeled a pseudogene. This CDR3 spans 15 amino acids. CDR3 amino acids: CASRGLAGNKNIQYF. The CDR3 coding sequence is TGTGCCAGCAGGGGACTAGCGGGCAACAAAAACATTCAGTACTTC.

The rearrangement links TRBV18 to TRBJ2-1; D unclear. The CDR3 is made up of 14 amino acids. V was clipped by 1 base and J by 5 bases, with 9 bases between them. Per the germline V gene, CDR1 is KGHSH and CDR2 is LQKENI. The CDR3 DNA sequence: TGTGCCAGCTCACCACAGTCGGTTGACAATGAGCAGTTCTTC. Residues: CASSPQSVDNEQFF.

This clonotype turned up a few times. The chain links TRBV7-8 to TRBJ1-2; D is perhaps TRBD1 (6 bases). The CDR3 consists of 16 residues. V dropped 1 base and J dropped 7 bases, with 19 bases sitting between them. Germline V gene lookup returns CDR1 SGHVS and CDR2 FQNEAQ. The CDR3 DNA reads TGTGCCAGCAGCTTAGGGACCGGGACACCCCTCGCTGGCTACACCTTC. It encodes CASSLGTGTPLAGYTF.

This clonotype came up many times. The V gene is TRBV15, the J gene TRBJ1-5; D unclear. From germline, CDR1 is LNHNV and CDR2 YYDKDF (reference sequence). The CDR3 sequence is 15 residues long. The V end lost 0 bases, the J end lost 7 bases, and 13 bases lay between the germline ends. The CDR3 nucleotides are TGTGCCACCAGCAGAGATAATGATAGGGCCCAGCCCCAGCATTTT. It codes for CATSRDNDRAQPQHF.

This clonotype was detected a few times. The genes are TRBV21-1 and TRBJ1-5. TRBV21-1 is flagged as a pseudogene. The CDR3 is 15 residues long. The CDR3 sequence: CASSKAPAWNQPQHF. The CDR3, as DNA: TGTGCCAGCAGCAAAGCACCGGCTTGGAATCAGCCCCAGCATTTT.

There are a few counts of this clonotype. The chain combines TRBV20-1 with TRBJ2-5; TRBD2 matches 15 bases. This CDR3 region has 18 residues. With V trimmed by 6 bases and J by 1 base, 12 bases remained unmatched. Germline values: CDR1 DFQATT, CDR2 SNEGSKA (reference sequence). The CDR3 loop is CSALGTSGRSTPQETQYF. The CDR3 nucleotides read TGCAGTGCACTAGGGACTAGCGGGAGGTCGACCCCCCAAGAGACCCAGTACTTC.

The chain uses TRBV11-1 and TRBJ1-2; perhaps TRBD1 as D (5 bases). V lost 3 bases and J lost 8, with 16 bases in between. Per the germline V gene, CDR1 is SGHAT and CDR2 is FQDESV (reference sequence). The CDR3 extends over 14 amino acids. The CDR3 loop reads CASSFGRDSRGYTF. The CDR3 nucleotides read TGTGCCAGCAGCTTTGGCAGGGACTCTCGAGGCTACACCTTC.

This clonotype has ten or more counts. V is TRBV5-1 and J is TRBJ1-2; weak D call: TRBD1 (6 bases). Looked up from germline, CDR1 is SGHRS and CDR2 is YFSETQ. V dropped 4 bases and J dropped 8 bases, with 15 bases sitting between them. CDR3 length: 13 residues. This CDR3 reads CASSPQGDGGYTF. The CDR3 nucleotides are TGCGCCAGCAGCCCACAGGGAGATGGGGGCTACACCTTC.

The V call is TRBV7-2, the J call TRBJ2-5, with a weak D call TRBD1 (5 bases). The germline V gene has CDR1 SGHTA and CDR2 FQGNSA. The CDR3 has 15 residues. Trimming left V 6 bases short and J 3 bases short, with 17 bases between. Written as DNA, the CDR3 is TGTGCCAGCAGGCCTTGGGGCCAGGTAGAAGAGACCCAGTACTTC. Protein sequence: CASRPWGQVEETQYF.

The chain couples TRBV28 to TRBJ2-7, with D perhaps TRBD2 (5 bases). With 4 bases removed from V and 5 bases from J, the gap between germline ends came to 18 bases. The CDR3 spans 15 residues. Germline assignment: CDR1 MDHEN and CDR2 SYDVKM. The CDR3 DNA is TGTGCCAGCAGTTCGCACAGCGGCTTGAGCCACGAGCAGTACTTC. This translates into CASSSHSGLSHEQYF.